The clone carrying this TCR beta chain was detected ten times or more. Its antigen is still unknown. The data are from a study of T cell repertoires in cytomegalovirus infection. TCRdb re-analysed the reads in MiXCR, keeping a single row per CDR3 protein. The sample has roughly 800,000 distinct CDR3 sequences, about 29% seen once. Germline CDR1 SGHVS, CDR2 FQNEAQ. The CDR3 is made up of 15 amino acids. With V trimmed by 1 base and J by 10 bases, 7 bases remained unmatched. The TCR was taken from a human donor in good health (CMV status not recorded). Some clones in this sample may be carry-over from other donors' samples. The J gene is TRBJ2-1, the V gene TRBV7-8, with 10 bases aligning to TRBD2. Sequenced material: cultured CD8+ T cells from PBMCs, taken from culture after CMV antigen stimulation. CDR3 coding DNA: TGTGCCAGCAGCTTAGAAAGCGGGGGGGCTATCGAGCAGTTCTTC. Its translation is CASSLESGGAIEQFF.